The 21 T cell receptor beta chains below all came from one sample that was sequenced in a study of cytomegalovirus exposure and HLA in healthy donors. Use of 60 Vbeta and 13 Jbeta primers characterized the PCR. Assay used: immunoSEQ multiplex PCR; TCRdb lists only in-frame clones, some missing. Among 160,000 or so clones listed, about 80% were seen once. The sequencing sample was made of PBMCs. These receptor sequences come from a woman in her fifties or sixties in good health and CMV-seronegative.

About this clone: Sequence at one end of the junction differs from germline and may be a read error. This chain joins TRBV5-1 and TRBJ2-7, with 8 bases aligning to TRBD1. The V gene's germline CDR1 is SGHRS and CDR2 YFSETQ. This CDR3 is built from 15 residues. In DNA form, the CDR3 reads TGCGCCAGCAGCTCCGGCGGGACAGGTAGCCGGGAGCAGTGCTTC. Translating gives CASSSGGTGSREQCF.

V usage is TRBV19 and J usage is TRBJ2-7, with TRBD1 identical over 8 bases. CDR1 and CDR2 from the germline V gene are LNHDA and SQIVND (reference sequence). Germline trimming cut 4 bases from V and 5 bases from J; bases unmatched to any gene: 13. This CDR3 is built from 16 residues. The CDR3 nucleotides are TGTGCCAGTAGTACCGGGTGGGCAGGGGGCTTCGACGAGCAGTACTTC. Its protein product is CASSTGWAGGFDEQYF. The full variable domain, completed using reference TRBV19 and TRBJ2-7, is DGGITQSPKYLFRKEGQNVTLSCEQNLNHDAMYWYRQDPGQGLRLIYYSQIVNDFQKGDIAEGYSVSREKKESFPLTVTSAQKNPTAFYLCASSTGWAGGFDEQYFGPGTRLTVT.

This clone showed up just once. This sequence joins TRBV6-6 and TRBJ2-1; no clear D. The V end lost 0 bases, the J end lost 6 bases, and 6 bases lay between the germline ends. This CDR3 contains 13 residues. The germline V gene has CDR1 MNHNY and CDR2 SVGAGI (reference sequence). CDR3 sequence (DNA): TGTGCCAGCAGTTACTCGAGCTGCAATGAGCAGTTCTTC. The encoded protein is CASSYSSCNEQFF.

The chain employs TRBV9 and TRBJ2-3; perhaps TRBD2 as D (5 bases). The CDR3 sequence is 16 residues long. The V gene lost 0 bases and the J gene lost 0 bases, with 11 bases spanning the gap. CDR1 is SGDLS and CDR2 is YYNGEE in the germline V gene. The chain's CDR3 is CASSVDGISSTDTQYF. For the CDR3, the DNA is TGTGCCAGCAGCGTAGACGGGATTTCTAGCACAGATACGCAGTATTTT.

The J gene is TRBJ2-4, the V gene TRBV2, with D perhaps matching TRBD2 (5 bases). The CDR3 consists of 15 residues. Germline V gene lookup returns CDR1 SNHLY and CDR2 FYNNEI. Trimming took 3 bases from V and 0 from J, leaving 9 bases between them. CDR3 coding DNA: TGTGCCAGCAGTGACCGTGGAGGAGCCAAAAACATTCAGTACTTC. Protein sequence: CASSDRGGAKNIQYF.

Turning to this clone: A read error may produce the germline difference seen at one junction end. The chain has TRBV14 and TRBJ2-5; 10 nucleotides align to TRBD2. Germline CDR1 and CDR2: SGHDN and FVKESK. The CDR3 runs 14 residues. In nucleotides, the CDR3 is TGTGCCAGCAGCCCAGGGACTAGCGCCTCAACCCGGTACTTC. It specifies CASSPGTSASTRYF. The entire variable domain, with the rest obtained from reference TRBV14 and TRBJ2-5, is as follows: EAGVTQFPSHSVIEKGQTVTLRCDPISGHDNLYWYRRVMGKEIKFLLHFVKESKQDESGMPNNRFLAERTGGTYSTLKVQPAELEDSGVYFCASSPGTSASTRYFGPGTRLLVL.

This clone appeared once. This chain links TRBV29-1 with TRBJ2-1; TRBD1 is a possible D gene (5 bases). Germline CDR1 and CDR2: SQVTM and ANQGSEA. There are 14 residues in the CDR3. V was pared by 3 bases and J by 8 bases, with 17 bases between. CDR3 sequence (DNA): TGCAGCGTTGACACGTGGGGCAGTATCGATGAGCAGTTCTTC. It translates to CSVDTWGSIDEQFF.

The chain is built from TRBV16 and TRBJ1-2, with D possibly TRBD1 on 6 matching bases. This CDR3 has 14 residues. V dropped 5 bases and J dropped 4 bases, with 14 bases sitting between them. Germline V CDR1 and CDR2: KGHSY, FQNENV. The CDR3 sequence is CASSNPGQLYGYTF. The CDR3 nucleotides read TGTGCCAGCAGCAATCCGGGACAACTCTATGGCTACACCTTC.

CDR3 amino acids: CASSLVRGLPQHF. CDR3 in DNA: TGTGCCAGCAGTTTGGTCAGGGGATTGCCCCAGCATTTT. V is TRBV28 and J is TRBJ1-5, with a possible D match to TRBD1 (6 bases). The V gene's germline CDR1 is MDHEN and CDR2 SYDVKM. CDR3 size: 13 residues. Trimming removed 3 bases from V and 9 bases from J, with 12 bases in between.

V gene TRBV28 combines with J gene TRBJ1-5, with D unresolved. CDR1 is MDHEN, CDR2 SYDVKM, per germline. The CDR3 runs to 15 residues. The V end lost 8 bases, the J end lost 6 bases, and 20 bases lay between the germline ends. In nucleotides, the CDR3 is TGTGCCAGCGGCTCAAGGAGTAGAGGCCTTCAGCCCCAGCATTTT. It codes for CASGSRSRGLQPQHF.

J is TRBJ2-3 and V is TRBV7-6; 8 bases align to TRBD2. Per the germline V gene, CDR1 is SGHVS and CDR2 is FNYEAQ. CDR3 size: 16 residues. V shed 3 bases and J 6 bases; nucleotides not matched to a gene: 11. CDR3 DNA sequence: TGTGCCAGCAGCTTTAGTGGCGGGGGGTGGCCTGATACGCAGTATTTT. It codes for CASSFSGGGWPDTQYF.

The chain couples TRBV30 to TRBJ2-5; 9 bases agree with TRBD2. The CDR3 has 15 amino acids. Trimming cost V 5 bases and J 3 bases; bases outside gene matches: 10. Germline V gene lookup returns CDR1 GTSNPN and CDR2 SVGIG (reference sequence). Here the CDR3 reads CAWSPWRGGEETQYF. The CDR3 region has the DNA TGTGCCTGGTCACCCTGGCGGGGGGGCGAAGAGACCCAGTACTTC.

The chain links TRBV6-5 to TRBJ2-5, with 8 bases identical to TRBD1. V was clipped by 2 bases and J by 0 bases; unmatched bases: 2. Germline values: CDR1 MNHEY, CDR2 SVGAGI. The CDR3 is made up of 15 amino acids. The CDR3 region is CASSYRTGYQETQYF. Here the CDR3 DNA reads TGTGCCAGCAGTTACCGGACAGGGTACCAAGAGACCCAGTACTTC.

This chain joins TRBV20-1 and TRBJ1-2, with 7 bases identical to TRBD1. CDR1 and CDR2 (germline): DFQATT, SNEGSKA (reference sequence). J gave up 8 bases and V 6 bases, and 3 bases lay outside the gene matches. This CDR3 spans 10 amino acids. The CDR3 DNA reads as TGCAGTGCCTCAGGGGGAGGCTACACCTTC. Translated: CSASGGGYTF.

The chain recombines TRBV5-1 with TRBJ2-3; 14 nucleotides match TRBD2. J gave up 4 bases and V 5 bases, and 6 bases lay outside the gene matches. The CDR3 runs to 16 residues. Germline CDR1 and CDR2: SGHRS and YFSETQ. DNA for the CDR3: TGCGCCAGCAGATCCGGGACTAGCGGGAGAGCAGATACGCAGTATTTT. This sequence encodes CASRSGTSGRADTQYF.

The chain is built from TRBV28 and TRBJ2-5, with 11 bases aligning to TRBD1. The CDR3 consists of 15 residues. J was trimmed by 1 base and V by 6 bases; bases with no gene match: 4. CDR1 and CDR2 (germline): MDHEN, SYDVKM. CDR3 coding DNA: TGTGCCAGCAGCCCTGGACAGGGGGCCCAAGAGACCCAGTACTTC. This codes for CASSPGQGAQETQYF.

This clone turned up a few times. The V and J genes are TRBV19 and TRBJ1-2, with 10 bases fitting TRBD1. The CDR3 has 15 residues. With 5 bases clipped from V and 4 bases from J, the junction kept 7 bases outside the gene matches. Germline CDR1 is LNHDA and CDR2 is SQIVND (reference sequence). The CDR3 region has the DNA TGTGCCAGTAGTCCCGACAGGGGGCTCGCCTATGGCTACACCTTC. Translated, it gives CASSPDRGLAYGYTF.

The chain employs TRBV9 and TRBJ2-6, with 7 nucleotides matching TRBD1. The CDR3 extends over 16 amino acids. CDR1 SGDLS and CDR2 YYNGEE come from the germline V gene. The J segment lost 0 bases and the V segment lost 4 bases, leaving 4 bases of the junction unmatched. The CDR3 loop is CASSLDRDSGANVLTF. The CDR3, as DNA: TGTGCCAGCAGCCTTGACAGGGACTCTGGGGCCAACGTCCTGACTTTC.

To note about this clone: An end of the junction does not agree with germline; a read error may underlie this. The chain couples TRBV7-9 to TRBJ1-5; a possible D gene is TRBD1 (6 bases). There are 17 residues in the CDR3. Per germline, CDR1 SEHNR and CDR2 FQNEAQ (reference sequence). This CDR3 is CSSSLATGSYSNQPQHF. For the CDR3, the DNA is TGTTCCAGCAGCTTAGCGACAGGCAGTTATAGCAATCAGCCCCAGCATTTT.

This sequence joins TRBV7-9 and TRBJ1-2, with a tentative D call TRBD1 (5 bases). Per the germline V gene, CDR1 is SEHNR and CDR2 is FQNEAQ (reference sequence). The CDR3 is made up of 16 amino acids. Trimming pared 4 bases from V and 1 base from J, leaving 16 bases between. In DNA, the CDR3 is TGTGCCAGCAGCTCCTTAGGCCACAGGTTTAACTATGGCTACACCTTC. Protein product: CASSSLGHRFNYGYTF.

The chain uses TRBV19 and TRBJ2-7, with TRBD2 as a possible D gene (5 bases). The CDR3 sequence is 16 residues long. Germline CDR1 and CDR2: LNHDA and SQIVND (reference sequence). V dropped 6 bases and J dropped 3 bases, with 21 bases sitting between them. CDR3 region: CASSDTPGWRNYEQYF. CDR3 in DNA: TGTGCCAGTAGCGACACCCCGGGGTGGCGGAACTACGAGCAGTACTTC. The full variable domain, its missing parts supplied by reference TRBV19 and TRBJ2-7, is DGGITQSPKYLFRKEGQNVTLSCEQNLNHDAMYWYRQDPGQGLRLIYYSQIVNDFQKGDIAEGYSVSREKKESFPLTVTSAQKNPTAFYLCASSDTPGWRNYEQYFGPGTRLTVT.